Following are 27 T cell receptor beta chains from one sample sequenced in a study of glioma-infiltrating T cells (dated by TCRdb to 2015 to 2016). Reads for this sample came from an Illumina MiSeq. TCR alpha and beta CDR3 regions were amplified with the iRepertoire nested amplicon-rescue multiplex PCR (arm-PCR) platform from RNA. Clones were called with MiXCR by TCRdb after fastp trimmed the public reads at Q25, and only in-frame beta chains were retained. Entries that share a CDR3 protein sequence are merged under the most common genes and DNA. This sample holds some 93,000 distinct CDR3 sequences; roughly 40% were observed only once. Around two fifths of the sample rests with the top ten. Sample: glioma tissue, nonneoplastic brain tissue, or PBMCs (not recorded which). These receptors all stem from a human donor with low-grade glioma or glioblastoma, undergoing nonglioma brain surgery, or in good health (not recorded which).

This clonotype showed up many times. The DNA of the CDR3 is TGCAGTGCACAACGCGGGAGCTCTGGCTACACCTTC. Its protein is CSAQRGSSGYTF. The chain employs TRBV20-1 and TRBJ1-2; D unresolved. This CDR3 region has 12 residues. The germline V gene encodes CDR1 DFQATT and CDR2 SNEGSKA (reference sequence). The V gene lost 6 bases and the J gene lost 7 bases, with 15 bases spanning the gap.

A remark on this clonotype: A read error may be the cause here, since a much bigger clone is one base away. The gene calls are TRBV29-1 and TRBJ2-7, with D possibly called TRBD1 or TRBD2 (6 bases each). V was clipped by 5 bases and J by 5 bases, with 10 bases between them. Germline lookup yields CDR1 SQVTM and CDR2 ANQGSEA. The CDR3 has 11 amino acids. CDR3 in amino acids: CSVRRGNEQYF. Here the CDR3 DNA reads TGCAGCGTTAGGAGGGGGAACGAGCAGTACTTC.

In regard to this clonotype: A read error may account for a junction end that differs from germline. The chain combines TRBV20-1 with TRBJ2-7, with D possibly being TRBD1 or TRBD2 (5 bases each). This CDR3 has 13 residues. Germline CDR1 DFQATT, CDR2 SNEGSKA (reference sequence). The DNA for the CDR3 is TGCAGAGCTAGAGGTGGGGGAGATGGCGAGCAGTGCTTC. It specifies CRARGGGDGEQCF.

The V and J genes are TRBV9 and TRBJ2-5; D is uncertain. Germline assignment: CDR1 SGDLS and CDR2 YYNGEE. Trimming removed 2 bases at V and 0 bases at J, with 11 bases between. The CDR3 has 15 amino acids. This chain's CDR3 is CASSVTDRHQETQYF. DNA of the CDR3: TGTGCCAGCAGCGTTACAGATAGGCACCAAGAGACCCAGTACTTC.

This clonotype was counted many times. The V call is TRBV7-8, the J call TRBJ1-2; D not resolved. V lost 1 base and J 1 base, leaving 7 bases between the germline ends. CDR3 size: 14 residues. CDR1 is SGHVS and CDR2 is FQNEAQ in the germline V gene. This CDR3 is CASSLDQYNYGYTF. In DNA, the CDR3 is TGTGCCAGCAGCTTAGACCAGTATAACTATGGCTACACCTTC.

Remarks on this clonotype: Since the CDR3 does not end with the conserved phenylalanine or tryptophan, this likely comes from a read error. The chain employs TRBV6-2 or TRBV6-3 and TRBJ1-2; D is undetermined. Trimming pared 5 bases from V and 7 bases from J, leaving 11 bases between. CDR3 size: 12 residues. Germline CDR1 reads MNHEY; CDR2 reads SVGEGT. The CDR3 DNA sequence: TGTGCCAGCAGTCGGGATAGGGTTGGCTACACCCTC. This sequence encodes CASSRDRVGYTL.

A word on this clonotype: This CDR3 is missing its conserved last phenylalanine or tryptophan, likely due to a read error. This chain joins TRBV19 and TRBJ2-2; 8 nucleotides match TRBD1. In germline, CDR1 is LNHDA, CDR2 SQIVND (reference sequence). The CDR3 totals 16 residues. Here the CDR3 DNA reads TGTGCCAGTAGTCTCGGAACAGGGGGATCCACCGTGGAGCTGTTTCTT. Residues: CASSLGTGGSTVELFL.

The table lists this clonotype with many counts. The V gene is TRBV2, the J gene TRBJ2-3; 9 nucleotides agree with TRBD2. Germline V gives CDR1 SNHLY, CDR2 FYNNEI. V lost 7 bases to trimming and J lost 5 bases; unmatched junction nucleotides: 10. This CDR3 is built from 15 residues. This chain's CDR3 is CASIFLAGVQDTQYF. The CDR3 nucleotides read TGTGCCAGCATTTTTTTAGCGGGAGTACAAGATACGCAGTATTTT. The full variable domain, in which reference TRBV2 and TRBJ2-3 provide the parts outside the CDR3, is EPEVTQTPSHQVTQMGQEVILRCVPISNHLYFYWYRQILGQKVEFLVSFYNNEISEKSEIFDDQFSVERPDGSNFTLKIRSTKLEDSAMYFCASIFLAGVQDTQYFGPGTRLTVL.

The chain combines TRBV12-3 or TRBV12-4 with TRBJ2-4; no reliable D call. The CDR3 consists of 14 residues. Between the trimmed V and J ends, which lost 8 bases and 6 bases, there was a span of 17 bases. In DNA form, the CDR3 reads TGTGCCAGCGCCGATAGTCGAGCAGGAAACATTCAGTACTTC. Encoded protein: CASADSRAGNIQYF.

This chain's CDR3 is CASSFQHGAGEQYF. The CDR3 DNA is TGTGCCAGCAGTTTCCAACACGGGGCCGGGGAGCAGTACTTC. The chain is built from TRBV27 and TRBJ2-7; possibly TRBD1 or TRBD2 for D (5 bases each). In germline, CDR1 is MNHEY, CDR2 SMNVEV (reference sequence). The CDR3 extends over 14 amino acids. V was shortened by 3 bases and J by 7 bases, with 16 bases between the two germline ends.

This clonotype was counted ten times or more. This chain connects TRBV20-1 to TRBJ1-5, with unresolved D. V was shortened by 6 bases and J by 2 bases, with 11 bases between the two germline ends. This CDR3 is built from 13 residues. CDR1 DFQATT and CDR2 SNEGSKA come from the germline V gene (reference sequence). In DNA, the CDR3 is TGCAGTGCCGGAGAGGGAGGCAATCAGCCCCAGCATTTT. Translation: CSAGEGGNQPQHF.

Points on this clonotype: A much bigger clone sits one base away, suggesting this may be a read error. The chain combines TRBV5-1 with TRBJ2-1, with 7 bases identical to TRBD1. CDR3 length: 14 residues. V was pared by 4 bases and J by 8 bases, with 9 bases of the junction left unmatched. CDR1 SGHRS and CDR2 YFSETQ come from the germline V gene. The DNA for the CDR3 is TGCGCCAGCAGCCAAGGGGACAGCAGAGATGAGCAGTTCTTC. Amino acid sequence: CASSQGDSRDEQFF.

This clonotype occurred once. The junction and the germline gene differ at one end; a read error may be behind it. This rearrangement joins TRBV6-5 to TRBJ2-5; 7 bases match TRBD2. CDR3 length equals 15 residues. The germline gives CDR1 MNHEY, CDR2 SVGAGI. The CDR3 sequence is CACSGMTSRQETQYF. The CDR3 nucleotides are TGTGCCTGCAGTGGGATGACTAGCCGGCAGGAGACCCAGTACTTC.

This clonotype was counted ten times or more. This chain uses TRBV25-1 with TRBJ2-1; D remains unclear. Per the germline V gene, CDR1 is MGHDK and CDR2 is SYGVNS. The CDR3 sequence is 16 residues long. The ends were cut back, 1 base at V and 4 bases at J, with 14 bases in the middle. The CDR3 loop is CASSELQPKLYNEQFF. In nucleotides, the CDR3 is TGTGCCAGCAGTGAATTGCAGCCAAAGCTGTACAATGAGCAGTTCTTC.

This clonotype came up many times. The CDR3 is CASSEVVITEAFF. DNA of the CDR3: TGTGCCAGCAGTGAGGTGGTAATCACTGAAGCTTTCTTT. V and J are TRBV2 and TRBJ1-1; unclear D gene. The V gene's germline CDR1 is SNHLY and CDR2 FYNNEI. V lost 3 bases and J 4 bases, leaving 9 bases between the germline ends. This CDR3 has 13 amino acids.

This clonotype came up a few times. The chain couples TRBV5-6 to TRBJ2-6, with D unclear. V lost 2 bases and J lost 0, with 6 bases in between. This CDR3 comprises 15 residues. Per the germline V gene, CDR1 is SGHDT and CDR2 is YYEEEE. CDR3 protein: CASSFSGSGANVLTF. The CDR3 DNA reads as TGTGCCAGCAGCTTCTCCGGCTCTGGGGCCAACGTCCTGACTTTC.

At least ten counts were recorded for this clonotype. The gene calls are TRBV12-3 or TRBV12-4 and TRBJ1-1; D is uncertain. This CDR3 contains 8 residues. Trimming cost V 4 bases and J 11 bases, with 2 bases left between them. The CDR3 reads CASSWAFF. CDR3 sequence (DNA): TGTGCCAGCAGTTGGGCTTTCTTT.

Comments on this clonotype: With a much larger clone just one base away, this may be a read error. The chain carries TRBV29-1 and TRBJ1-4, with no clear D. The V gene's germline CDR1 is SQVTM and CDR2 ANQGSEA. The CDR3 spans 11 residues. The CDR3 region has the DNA TGCAGCGTTGGGTATAATGAAAAACCGTTTTTT. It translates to CSVGYNEKPFF.

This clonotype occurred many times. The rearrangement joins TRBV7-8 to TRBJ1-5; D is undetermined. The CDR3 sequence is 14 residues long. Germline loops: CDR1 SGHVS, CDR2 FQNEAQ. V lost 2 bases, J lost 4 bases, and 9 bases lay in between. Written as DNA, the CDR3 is TGTGCCAGCAGCTTAAGTAGTGGGAATCAGCCCCAGCATTTT. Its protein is CASSLSSGNQPQHF.

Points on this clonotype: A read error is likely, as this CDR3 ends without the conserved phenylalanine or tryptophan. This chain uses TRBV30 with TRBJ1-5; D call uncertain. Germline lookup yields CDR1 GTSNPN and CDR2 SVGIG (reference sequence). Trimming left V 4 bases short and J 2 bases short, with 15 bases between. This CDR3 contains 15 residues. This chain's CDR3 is CAWKAGKEGNQPQHL. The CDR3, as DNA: TGTGCCTGGAAAGCGGGGAAGGAGGGCAATCAGCCCCAGCATCTT.

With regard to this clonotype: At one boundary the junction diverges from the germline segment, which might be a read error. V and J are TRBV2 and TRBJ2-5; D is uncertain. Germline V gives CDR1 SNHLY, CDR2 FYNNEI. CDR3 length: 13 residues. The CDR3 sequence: CASSLRLQETQCF. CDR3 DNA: TGTGCCAGCAGTTTACGGCTACAAGAGACCCAGTGCTTC.

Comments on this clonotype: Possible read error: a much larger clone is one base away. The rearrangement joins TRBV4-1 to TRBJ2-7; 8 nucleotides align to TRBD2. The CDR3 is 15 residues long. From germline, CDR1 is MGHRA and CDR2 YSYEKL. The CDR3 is CASSQGREGSYERYF. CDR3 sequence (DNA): TGCGCCAGCAGCCAAGGACGGGAGGGCTCCTACGAGCGGTACTTC.

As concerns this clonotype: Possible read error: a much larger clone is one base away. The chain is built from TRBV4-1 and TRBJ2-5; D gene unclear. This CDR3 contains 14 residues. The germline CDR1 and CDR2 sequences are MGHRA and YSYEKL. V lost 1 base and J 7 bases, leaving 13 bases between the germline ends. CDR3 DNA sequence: TGCGCCAGCAGCCAAGGCGTAGGGCATGGGACCCAGTACTTC. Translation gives CASSQGVGHGTQYF.

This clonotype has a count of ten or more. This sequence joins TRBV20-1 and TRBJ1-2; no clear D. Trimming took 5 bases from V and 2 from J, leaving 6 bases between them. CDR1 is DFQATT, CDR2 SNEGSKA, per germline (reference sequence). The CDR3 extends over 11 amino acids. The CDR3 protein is CSAAENYGYTF. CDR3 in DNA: TGCAGTGCTGCAGAAAACTATGGCTACACCTTC.

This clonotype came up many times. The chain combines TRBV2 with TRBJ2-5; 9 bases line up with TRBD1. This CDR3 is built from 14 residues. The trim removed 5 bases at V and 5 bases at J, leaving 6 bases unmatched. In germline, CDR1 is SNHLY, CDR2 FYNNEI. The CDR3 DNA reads TGTGCCAGCAGTAGGAGGACAGGGGATGAGACCCAGTACTTC. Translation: CASSRRTGDETQYF.

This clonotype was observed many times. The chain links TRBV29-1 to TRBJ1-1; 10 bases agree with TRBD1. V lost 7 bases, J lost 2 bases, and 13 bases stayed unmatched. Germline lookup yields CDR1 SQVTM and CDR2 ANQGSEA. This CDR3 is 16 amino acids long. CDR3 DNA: TGCAGCGCAAAATTCCGGGACAGGGGCCTAAACACTGAAGCTTTCTTT. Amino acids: CSAKFRDRGLNTEAFF.

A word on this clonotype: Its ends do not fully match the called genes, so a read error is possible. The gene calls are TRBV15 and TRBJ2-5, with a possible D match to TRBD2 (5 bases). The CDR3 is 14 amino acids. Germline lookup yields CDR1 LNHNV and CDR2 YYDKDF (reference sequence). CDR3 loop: CAASDGKVQETQYF. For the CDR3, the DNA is TGTGCCGCCAGCGACGGGAAAGTACAAGAGACCCAGTACTTC.